A single sample is the source of the 28 T cell receptor beta chains below, sequenced in a study of PD-1 blockade in classical Hodgkin lymphoma. Repertoires were generated with immunoSEQ multiplex PCR, while TCRdb's copy carries only in-frame clones and drops some. In the table there are tens of thousands of clones, 65% to 90% of which are singletons. The time point is: cycle 4 day 1 (C4D1), after more than 5 weeks of nivolumab. All patients experienced relapse after autologous stem cell transplantation, and brentuximab vedotin exposure was variable. Investigators isolated CD4+ T cells from thawed PBMCs through magnetic negative selection. The sequencing here drew on CD4+ T cells from blood, taken before the fourth cycle of nivolumab. Every receptor here comes from a human donor with classical Hodgkin lymphoma.

The CDR3 protein is CASSNTGENYGYTF. As DNA, the CDR3 is TGTGCCAGCAGCAACACAGGGGAAAACTATGGCTACACCTTC. The chain employs TRBV21-1 and TRBJ1-2; the table's D call, TRBD1, was not checked against the DNA. TRBV21-1 is a recognized pseudogene. There are 14 residues in the CDR3.

The gene calls are TRBV19 and TRBJ2-1, with 11 bases lining up with TRBD2. After removal of 7 bases from V and 7 bases from J, the junction contained 3 bases not matched to a gene. The germline V gene encodes CDR1 LNHDA and CDR2 SQIVND (reference sequence). This CDR3 is built from 13 residues. CDR3 nucleotide sequence: TGTGCCAGTAAACTAGCGGGGGAAAATGAGCAGTTCTTC. This gives the protein CASKLAGENEQFF.

The genes are TRBV7-6 and TRBJ1-1; maybe TRBD1 (6 bases). Germline CDR1 is SGHVS and CDR2 is FNYEAQ. The CDR3 has 13 residues. Trimming left V 5 bases short and J 1 base short, with 8 bases between. Here the CDR3 reads CASSAQGNTEAFF. In DNA, the CDR3 is TGTGCCAGCAGCGCACAGGGGAACACTGAAGCTTTCTTT.

The chain couples TRBV14 to TRBJ2-3; 9 bases align to TRBD2. V lost 4 bases, J lost 4 bases, and 6 bases stayed unmatched. The germline gives CDR1 SGHDN, CDR2 FVKESK. The length of the CDR3 is 15 residues. The CDR3 DNA is TGTGCCAGCAGCCGCGTAGCGGGGGTGGCAGATACGCAGTATTTT. Protein product: CASSRVAGVADTQYF.

The rearrangement links TRBV7-8 to TRBJ1-1; no definite D call. The CDR3 is 14 amino acids. Germline values: CDR1 SGHVS, CDR2 FQNEAQ. With 5 bases removed from V and 1 base from J, the gap between germline ends came to 11 bases. The CDR3 DNA sequence: TGTGCCAGCAGCCAGTACTACCAGAACACTGAAGCTTTCTTT. Translated: CASSQYYQNTEAFF.

This chain joins TRBV7-2 and TRBJ2-1, with 7 positions matching TRBD1. Germline CDR1 reads SGHTA; CDR2 reads FQGNSA. The junction had 6 bases not matched to a gene; V was cut back by 5 bases and J by 2 bases. The CDR3 has 15 amino acids. Here the CDR3 reads CASSASGTAYNEQFF. DNA of the CDR3: TGTGCCAGCAGCGCGTCCGGGACAGCCTACAATGAGCAGTTCTTC.

This clone was observed a handful of times. The chain employs TRBV28 and TRBJ1-3; D remains ambiguous. Germline V CDR1 and CDR2: MDHEN, SYDVKM. This CDR3 region has 11 residues. Between the trimmed V and J ends, which lost 3 bases and 7 bases, there was a span of 4 bases. Here the CDR3 DNA reads TGTGCCAGCAGTTTTTGGAACACCATATATTTT. It translates to CASSFWNTIYF. Full variable domain (outside the CDR3, taken from reference TRBV28 and TRBJ1-3): DVKVTQSSRYLVKRTGEKVFLECVQDMDHENMFWYRQDPGLGLRLIYFSYDVKMKEKGDIPEGYSVSREKKERFSLILESASTNQTSMYLCASSFWNTIYFGEGSWLTVV.

The V gene is TRBV7-3, the J gene TRBJ1-1; the D is unclear. Trimming removed 4 bases from V and 1 base from J, with 4 bases in between. The germline V gene has CDR1 SGHTA and CDR2 FQGTGA. The CDR3 covers 12 residues. CDR3 sequence: CASSSQNTEAFF. CDR3 DNA sequence: TGTGCCAGCAGCTCTCAGAACACTGAAGCTTTCTTT.

The V call is TRBV18, the J call TRBJ1-1, with a possible D match to TRBD1 (6 bases). The CDR3 runs to 12 residues. The germline V gene has CDR1 KGHSH and CDR2 LQKENI. V was trimmed by 2 bases and J by 6 bases, leaving 7 bases between them. The CDR3 sequence is CASSPGGAEAFF. The CDR3 DNA is TGTGCCAGCTCACCAGGGGGCGCTGAAGCTTTCTTT. The variable domain in full, completed from reference TRBV18 and TRBJ1-1, reads NAGVMQNPRHLVRRRGQEARLRCSPMKGHSHVYWYRQLPEEGLKFMVYLQKENIIDESGMPKERFSAEFPKEGPSILRIQQVVRGDSAAYFCASSPGGAEAFFGQGTRLTVV.

V is TRBV2 and J is TRBJ1-1; D gene ambiguous. Looked up from germline, CDR1 is SNHLY and CDR2 is FYNNEI. Trimming cost V 2 bases and J 4 bases, with 11 bases left between them. The CDR3 spans 14 residues. CDR3 loop: CASSERQIFTEAFF. In DNA, the CDR3 is TGTGCCAGCAGTGAACGGCAGATATTCACTGAAGCTTTCTTT.

CDR3 residues: CASSSQGYYGYTF. Here the CDR3 DNA reads TGTGCCAGCAGTTCCCAGGGCTATTATGGCTACACCTTC. This chain joins TRBV28 and TRBJ1-2; D possibly corresponds to TRBD1 (5 bases). The V end lost 4 bases, the J end lost 5 bases, and 11 bases lay between the germline ends. Germline V gene data show CDR1 as MDHEN and CDR2 as SYDVKM. The CDR3 extends over 13 amino acids.

The gene calls are TRBV4-3 and TRBJ1-1, with D unresolved. Germline CDR1 reads LGHNA; CDR2 reads YSLEER. The CDR3 totals 15 residues. Trimming removed 3 bases at V and 6 bases at J, with 17 bases between. CDR3 sequence (DNA): TGCGCCAGCAGCCAGGGGTGGATGATTTTCGCTGAAGCTTTCTTT. It is translated as CASSQGWMIFAEAFF.

CDR3 nucleotides: TGTGCCAGCAGCCAAGCTCTTGGGGTAGGTGCCGACTCTGGGGCCAACGTCCTGACTTTC. Its protein product is CASSQALGVGADSGANVLTF. The rearrangement uses TRBV4-2 and TRBJ2-6, with unresolved D. V gave up 1 base and J gave up 0 bases, with 19 bases separating them. Germline loops: CDR1 LGHNA, CDR2 YNFKEQ. CDR3 length equals 20 residues.

The chain employs TRBV9 and TRBJ2-1; TRBD1 is a possible D gene (5 bases). V was shortened by 3 bases and J by 7 bases, with 20 bases between the two germline ends. The CDR3 extends over 16 amino acids. CDR1 SGDLS and CDR2 YYNGEE come from the germline V gene. CDR3: CASSASDSPYRNEQFF. The CDR3 nucleotides are TGTGCCAGCAGCGCCTCCGACAGTCCCTACCGGAATGAGCAGTTCTTC.

This chain links TRBV11-1 with TRBJ1-4; weak D call: TRBD1 (5 bases). Trimming cost V 6 bases and J 2 bases, with 10 bases left between them. CDR1 SGHAT and CDR2 FQDESV come from the germline V gene (reference sequence). CDR3 length equals 14 residues. The CDR3 sequence: CASSPGTTNEKLFF. The CDR3 region has the DNA TGTGCCAGCAGTCCCGGGACTACTAATGAAAAACTGTTTTTT.

V gene TRBV30 combines with J gene TRBJ1-6; 9 bases map to TRBD1. The CDR3 covers 14 residues. CDR1 is GTSNPN and CDR2 is SVGIG in the germline V gene (reference sequence). The junction had 6 bases not matched to a gene; V was cut back by 4 bases and J by 8 bases. CDR3 nucleotides: TGTGCCTGGACACCCAGGGACAGGGATTCACCCCTCCACTTT. Its protein is CAWTPRDRDSPLHF.

V usage is TRBV4-2 and J usage is TRBJ1-1; D is perhaps TRBD1 (6 bases). Trimming pared 4 bases from V and 3 bases from J, leaving 15 bases between. Germline CDR1 LGHNA, CDR2 YNFKEQ. The CDR3 has 15 amino acids. The CDR3 DNA reads TGTGCCAGCAGCCCGAGCAGGGGAGGGGACACTGAAGCTTTCTTT. Amino acid sequence: CASSPSRGGDTEAFF.

This chain connects TRBV13 to TRBJ1-1; no clear D. CDR1 is PRHDT, CDR2 FYEKMQ, per germline (reference sequence). CDR3 length: 15 amino acids. Trimming pared 5 bases from V and 6 bases from J, leaving 19 bases between. Here the CDR3 DNA reads TGTGCCAGCAGCCCGCAGAAAGGGAGGATGGCTGAAGCTTTCTTT. Translation gives CASSPQKGRMAEAFF.

The rearrangement joins TRBV14 to TRBJ2-5; perhaps TRBD1 as D (5 bases). Germline CDR1 SGHDN, CDR2 FVKESK. Trimming shortened V by 2 bases and J by 0 bases, and 13 bases separated the two germline ends. The CDR3 runs to 16 residues. CDR3 protein: CASSQHWGSHQETQYF. The CDR3 DNA is TGTGCCAGCAGCCAACACTGGGGCAGCCACCAAGAGACCCAGTACTTC.

V usage is TRBV6-5 and J usage is TRBJ2-7; D tentatively reads TRBD1 or TRBD2 (5 bases each). Germline CDR1 MNHEY, CDR2 SVGAGI. CDR3 length: 15 residues. The V end was cut by 6 bases, the J end by 9 bases, with 24 bases between. CDR3 loop: CASSLSGIGDIVQYF. In DNA, the CDR3 is TGTGCCAGCAGCCTATCGGGGATAGGGGATATTGTGCAGTACTTC.

V usage is TRBV28 and J usage is TRBJ2-7; either TRBD1 or TRBD2 may supply D (5 bases each). Germline V lookup: CDR1 MDHEN, CDR2 SYDVKM. V was pared by 5 bases and J by 2 bases, with 16 bases between. The CDR3 is made up of 15 amino acids. The CDR3, as DNA: TGTGCCAGCAGTAACTCCGGGACCGAACCCTACGAGCAGTACTTC. As protein: CASSNSGTEPYEQYF. Drawing the rest from reference TRBV28 and TRBJ2-7, the complete variable domain is DVKVTQSSRYLVKRTGEKVFLECVQDMDHENMFWYRQDPGLGLRLIYFSYDVKMKEKGDIPEGYSVSREKKERFSLILESASTNQTSMYLCASSNSGTEPYEQYFGPGTRLTVT.

This clone was observed a single time. The chain combines TRBV6-6 with TRBJ2-6; the match to TRBD1 covers 8 bases. The trim removed 6 bases at V and 0 bases at J, leaving 4 bases unmatched. The germline V gene has CDR1 MNHNY and CDR2 SVGAGI (reference sequence). The CDR3 is 16 amino acids. CDR3 in amino acids: CASRLTGASGANVLTF. CDR3 nucleotide sequence: TGTGCCAGCAGGCTGACAGGGGCCTCTGGGGCCAACGTCCTGACTTTC.

V and J are TRBV18 and TRBJ2-5; maybe TRBD2 (5 bases). Germline CDR1 reads KGHSH; CDR2 reads LQKENI. Deletions cut 3 bases from V and 1 base from J, with 18 bases between. The length of the CDR3 is 17 residues. CDR3 loop: CASSPSGSAGLQETQYF. Here the CDR3 DNA reads TGTGCCAGCTCACCGTCGGGGTCAGCAGGACTCCAAGAGACCCAGTACTTC.

The chain has TRBV19 and TRBJ1-5, with D tentatively TRBD1 (5 bases). In germline, CDR1 is LNHDA, CDR2 SQIVND (reference sequence). The CDR3 consists of 13 residues. Trimming cost V 5 bases and J 1 base, with 6 bases left between them. The chain's CDR3 is CASSGDSNQPQHF. In DNA, the CDR3 is TGTGCCAGTAGTGGGGACAGCAATCAGCCCCAGCATTTT.

CDR3 in amino acids: CASQTGTGEAETQYF. In DNA form, the CDR3 reads TGCGCCAGCCAGACCGGGACAGGGGAAGCAGAGACCCAGTACTTC. This chain joins TRBV5-1 and TRBJ2-5; 10 positions agree with TRBD1. The J segment lost 4 bases and the V segment lost 7 bases, leaving 10 bases of the junction unmatched. The germline V gene has CDR1 SGHRS and CDR2 YFSETQ. The CDR3 loop spans 15 amino acids.

In nucleotides, the CDR3 is TGTGCCAGCAGCTTTGGCGGGGGACAAGAGACCCAGTACTTC. Translating gives CASSFGGGQETQYF. The rearrangement uses TRBV7-9 and TRBJ2-5, with TRBD2 matching over 7 bases. With V trimmed by 3 bases and J by 2 bases, 3 bases remained unmatched. Per germline, CDR1 SEHNR and CDR2 FQNEAQ (reference sequence). This CDR3 spans 14 amino acids.

The chain employs TRBV6-5 and TRBJ1-5; 9 nucleotides line up with TRBD1. This CDR3 has 15 amino acids. Germline values: CDR1 MNHEY, CDR2 SVGAGI. V lost 6 bases and J lost 5; bases outside the gene matches: 8. CDR3 in DNA: TGTGCCAGCAGCTCGACGTGGACAGGGGATCAGCCCCAGCATTTT. It translates to CASSSTWTGDQPQHF.

The chain is built from TRBV4-2 and TRBJ1-5, with 10 nucleotides matching TRBD1. CDR3 size: 18 residues. Germline V gene data show CDR1 as LGHNA and CDR2 as YNFKEQ. The V gene end was trimmed by 0 bases and the J gene end by 5 bases; junction bases not matched to a gene: 10. The CDR3 sequence is CASSQEGTGTGADQPQHF. CDR3 DNA sequence: TGTGCCAGCAGCCAAGAAGGGACCGGGACAGGGGCAGATCAGCCCCAGCATTTT.